The present T cell receptor (beta chain) was sequenced within a study of blood T cell repertoires in COVID-19. The overall study: Acute and convalescent COVID-19 specimens originated in the United States, Italy and Spain.

The sample holds one count of this clone. Sequenced by immunoSEQ multiplex PCR; TCRdb stores in-frame clones only, minus some. The sample holds about 320,000 clones, 90% seen once. Sequenced sample: PBMCs or T cells enriched from blood (not recorded which). The receptor was derived from a man aged 55-75 years who had recovered from COVID-19.

The CDR3 DNA follows: TGTGCCAGCAGTTTATTTCTGGGGCTGGAGCAGTTCTTC. This translates into CASSLFLGLEQFF. The chain combines TRBV28 with TRBJ2-1; tentative D call: TRBD1 (5 bases). V was clipped by 1 base and J by 10 bases, with 11 bases between them. The CDR3 is made up of 13 amino acids. The V gene's germline CDR1 is MDHEN and CDR2 SYDVKM.